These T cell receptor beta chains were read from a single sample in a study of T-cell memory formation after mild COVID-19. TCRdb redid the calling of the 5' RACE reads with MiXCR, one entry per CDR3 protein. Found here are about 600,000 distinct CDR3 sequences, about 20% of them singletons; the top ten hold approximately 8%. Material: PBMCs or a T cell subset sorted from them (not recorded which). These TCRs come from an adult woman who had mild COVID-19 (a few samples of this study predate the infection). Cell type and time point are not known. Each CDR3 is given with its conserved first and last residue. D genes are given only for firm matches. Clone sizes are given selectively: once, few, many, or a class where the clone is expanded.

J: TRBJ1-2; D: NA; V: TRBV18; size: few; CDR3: CASSPPPHRSGYGYTF; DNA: TGTGCCAGCTCACCGCCCCCCCACAGATCCGGCTATGGCTACACCTTC
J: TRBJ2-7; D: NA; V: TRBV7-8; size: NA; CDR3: CASSLAGLGYEQYF; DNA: TGTGCCAGCAGCTTAGCGGGACTGGGCTACGAGCAGTACTTC
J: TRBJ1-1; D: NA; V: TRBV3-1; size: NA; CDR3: CASSHGPNTEAFF; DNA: TGTGCCAGCAGCCACGGGCCAAACACTGAAGCTTTCTTT
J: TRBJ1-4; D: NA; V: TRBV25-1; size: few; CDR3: CASQAQGWEKLFF; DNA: TGTGCCAGTCAGGCACAGGGATGGGAAAAACTGTTTTTT
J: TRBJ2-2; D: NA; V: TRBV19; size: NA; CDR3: CASSRYRDSTGELFF; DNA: TGTGCCAGTAGCAGATACCGGGACTCCACCGGGGAGCTGTTTTTT
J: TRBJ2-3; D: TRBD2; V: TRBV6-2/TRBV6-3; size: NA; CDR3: CASSKTTSGTSDTQYF; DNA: TGTGCCAGCAGTAAGACGACTAGCGGGACCTCAGATACGCAGTATTTT
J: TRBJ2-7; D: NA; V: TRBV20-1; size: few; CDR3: CSARDGSAGLSYEQYF; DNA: TGCAGTGCTAGAGATGGGTCGGCGGGACTCTCCTACGAGCAGTACTTC
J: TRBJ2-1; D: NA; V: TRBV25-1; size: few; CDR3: CASSDLSSYLDYNEQFF; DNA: TGTGCCAGCAGTGATTTGTCGAGCTACCTGGACTACAATGAGCAGTTCTTC
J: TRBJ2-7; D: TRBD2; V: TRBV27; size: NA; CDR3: CASRLAGGTYSSYEQYF; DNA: TGTGCCAGCAGGCTAGCGGGGGGCACTTACAGCTCCTACGAGCAGTACTTC
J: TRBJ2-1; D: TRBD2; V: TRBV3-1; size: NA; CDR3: CASSQAFLAGLNEQFF; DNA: TGTGCCAGCAGCCAAGCTTTTCTAGCGGGCCTCAATGAGCAGTTCTTC
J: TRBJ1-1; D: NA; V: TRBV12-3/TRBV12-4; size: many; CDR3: CASSFTGGTEAFF; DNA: TGTGCCAGCAGCTTTACGGGGGGCACTGAAGCTTTCTTT
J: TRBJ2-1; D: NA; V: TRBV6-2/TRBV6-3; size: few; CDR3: CASRSTGTGEQFF; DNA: TGTGCCAGCAGGAGTACAGGTACGGGAGAGCAGTTCTTC
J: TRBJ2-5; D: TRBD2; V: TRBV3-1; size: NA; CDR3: CASSQGWLSGEGETQYF; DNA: TGTGCCAGCAGCCAAGGCTGGCTTAGCGGGGAGGGGGAGACCCAGTACTTC
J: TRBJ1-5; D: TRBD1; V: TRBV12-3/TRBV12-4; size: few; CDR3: CASSTGTDSNQPQHF; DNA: TGTGCCAGCAGTACAGGGACAGATAGCAATCAGCCCCAGCATTTT
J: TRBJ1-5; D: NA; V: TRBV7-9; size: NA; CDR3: CASSLGGWTSGDQPQHF; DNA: TGTGCCAGCAGCTTAGGTGGTTGGACATCGGGGGATCAGCCCCAGCATTTT
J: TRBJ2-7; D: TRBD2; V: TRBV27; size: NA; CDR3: CASSYAGGGYEQYF; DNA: TGTGCCAGCAGTTACGCGGGGGGTGGGTACGAGCAGTACTTC
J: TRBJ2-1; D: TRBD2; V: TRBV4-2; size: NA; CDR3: CASSQDGAGEYNEQFF; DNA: TGTGCCAGCAGCCAAGACGGGGCGGGGGAATACAATGAGCAGTTCTTC
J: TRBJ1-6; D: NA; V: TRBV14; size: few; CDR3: CASSQTARRSPLHF; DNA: TGTGCCAGCAGCCAAACAGCTAGGCGGTCACCCCTCCACTTT
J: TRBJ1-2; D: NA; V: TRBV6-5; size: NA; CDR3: CASSKKVGWGQYGYTF; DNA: TGTGCCAGCTCGAAAAAGGTGGGATGGGGGCAATATGGCTACACCTTC
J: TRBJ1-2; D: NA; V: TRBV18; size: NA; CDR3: CASSPTQTGANYGYTF; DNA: TGTGCCAGCTCACCAACACAGACGGGGGCTAACTATGGCTACACCTTC
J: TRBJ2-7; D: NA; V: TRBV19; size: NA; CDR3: CASSEQFLTGEQYF; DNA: TGTGCCAGTAGTGAACAATTTCTTACCGGCGAGCAGTACTTC
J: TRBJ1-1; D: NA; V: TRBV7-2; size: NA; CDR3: CASSLVPGMNTEAFF; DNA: TGTGCCAGCAGCTTAGTTCCAGGTATGAACACTGAAGCTTTCTTT
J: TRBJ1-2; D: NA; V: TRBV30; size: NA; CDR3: CAWSPGDRLDYGYTF; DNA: TGTGCCTGGAGTCCTGGAGACAGGCTGGACTATGGCTACACCTTC
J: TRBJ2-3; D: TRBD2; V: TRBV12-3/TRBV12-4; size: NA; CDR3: CASSLTSGGTSTDTQYF; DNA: TGTGCCAGCAGTTTAACTAGCGGGGGGACAAGCACAGATACGCAGTATTTT
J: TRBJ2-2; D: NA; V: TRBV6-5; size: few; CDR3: CASSYSAGELFF; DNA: TGTGCCAGCAGTTACTCGGCCGGGGAGCTGTTTTTT
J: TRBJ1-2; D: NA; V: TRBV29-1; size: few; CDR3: CSVGDRFYTF; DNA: TGCAGCGTTGGGGACCGATTCTACACCTTC
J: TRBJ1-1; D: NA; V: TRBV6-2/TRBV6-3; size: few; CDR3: CASSYLGNMNTEAFF; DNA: TGTGCCAGCAGTTACTTGGGCAACATGAACACTGAAGCTTTCTTT
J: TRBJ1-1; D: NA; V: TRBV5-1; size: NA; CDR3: CASSLDTGFERAFF; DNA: TGCGCCAGCAGCTTGGATACAGGGTTTGAACGAGCTTTCTTT
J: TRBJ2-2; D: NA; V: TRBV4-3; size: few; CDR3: CASSQDRLGTGELFF; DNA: TGCGCCAGCAGCCAGGACCGACTGGGCACCGGGGAGCTGTTTTTT
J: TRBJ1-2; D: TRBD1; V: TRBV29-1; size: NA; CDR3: CSVGTGGPNYGYTF; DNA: TGCAGCGTGGGAACAGGGGGCCCTAACTATGGCTACACCTTC
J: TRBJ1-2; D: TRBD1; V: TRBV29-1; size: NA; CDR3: CSVPGQGVTGYTF; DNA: TGCAGCGTTCCTGGACAGGGCGTTACTGGCTACACCTTC
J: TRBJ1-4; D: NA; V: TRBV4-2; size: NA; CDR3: CASSRTHREHNEKLFF; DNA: TGTGCCAGCAGCCGAACCCACAGGGAACACAATGAAAAACTGTTTTTT
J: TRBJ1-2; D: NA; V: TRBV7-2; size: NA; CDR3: CASRADGQGWYGYTF; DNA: TGTGCCAGCAGGGCAGACGGGCAGGGTTGGTATGGCTACACCTTC
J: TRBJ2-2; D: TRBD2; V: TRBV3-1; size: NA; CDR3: CASSLLRGGLAGELFF; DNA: TGTGCCAGCAGCCTCCTGCGGGGGGGCCTAGCCGGGGAGCTGTTTTTT
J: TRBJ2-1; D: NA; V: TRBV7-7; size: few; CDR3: CASSSSPVAEQFF; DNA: TGTGCTAGCAGCTCCTCCCCGGTCGCTGAGCAGTTCTTC
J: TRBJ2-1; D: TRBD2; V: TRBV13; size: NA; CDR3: CASSLGPSLAGGPRNEQFF; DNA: TGTGCCAGCAGCTTAGGCCCTTCACTAGCGGGAGGGCCGCGGAATGAGCAGTTCTTC
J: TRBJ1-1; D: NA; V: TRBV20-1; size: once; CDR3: CSASQASIAKAFF; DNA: TGCAGTGCTAGCCAGGCCTCTATAGCTAAAGCTTTCTTT
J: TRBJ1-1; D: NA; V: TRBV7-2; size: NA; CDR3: CASANKIVAEAFF; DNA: TGTGCCAGCGCAAATAAGATCGTGGCTGAAGCTTTCTTT
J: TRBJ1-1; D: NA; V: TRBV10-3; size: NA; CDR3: CAISEGQPLNTEAFF; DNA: TGTGCCATCAGTGAGGGCCAGCCCCTGAACACTGAAGCTTTCTTT
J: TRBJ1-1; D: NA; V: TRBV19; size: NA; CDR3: CASSDGSEAFF; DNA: TGTGCCAGTTCGGACGGATCTGAAGCTTTCTTT
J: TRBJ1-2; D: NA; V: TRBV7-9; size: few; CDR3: CASSLADRRAYGYTF; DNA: TGTGCCAGCAGCTTAGCTGACAGGAGGGCCTATGGCTACACCTTC
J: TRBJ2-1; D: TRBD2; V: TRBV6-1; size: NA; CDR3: CACREVGGPNEQFF; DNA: TGTGCCTGTCGAGAGGTGGGAGGGCCTAATGAGCAGTTCTTC
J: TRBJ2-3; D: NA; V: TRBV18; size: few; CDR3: CASSLTGPPDTQYF; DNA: TGTGCCAGCTCACTTACGGGGCCGCCAGATACGCAGTATTTT
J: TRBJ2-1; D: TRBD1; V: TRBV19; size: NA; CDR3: CASSSSTDRVGEQFF; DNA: TGTGCCAGTAGTAGTTCGACGGACAGGGTTGGTGAGCAGTTCTTC
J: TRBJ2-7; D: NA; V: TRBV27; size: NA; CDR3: CASSLVAPGQAYEQYF; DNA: TGTGCCAGCAGTTTAGTTGCACCGGGACAAGCCTACGAGCAGTACTTC
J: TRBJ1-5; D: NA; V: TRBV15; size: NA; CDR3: CATTDSGKYNQPQHF; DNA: TGTGCCACCACCGATTCGGGGAAGTACAATCAGCCCCAGCATTTT
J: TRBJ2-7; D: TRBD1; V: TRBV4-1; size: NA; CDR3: CASSRGRQGSYEQYF; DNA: TGCGCCAGCAGCCGAGGTCGACAGGGCTCCTACGAGCAGTACTTC
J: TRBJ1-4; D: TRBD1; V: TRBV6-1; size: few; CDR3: CASSDRDRRNEKLFF; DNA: TGTGCCAGCAGTGACCGGGACAGACGGAATGAAAAACTGTTTTTT
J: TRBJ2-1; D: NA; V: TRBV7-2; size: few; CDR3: CASSSPPHYYNEQFF; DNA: TGTGCCAGCAGCTCCCCCCCGCACTACTATAATGAGCAGTTCTTC
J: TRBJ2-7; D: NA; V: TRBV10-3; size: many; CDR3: CAISGHGVPEQYF; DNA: TGTGCCATCAGTGGGCACGGGGTTCCCGAGCAGTACTTC
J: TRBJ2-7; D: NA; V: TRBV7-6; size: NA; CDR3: CASSGEQGDYEQYF; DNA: TGTGCCAGCTCAGGAGAACAAGGAGACTACGAGCAGTACTTC
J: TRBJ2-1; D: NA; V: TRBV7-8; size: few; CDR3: CASSPARFPDNEQFF; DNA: TGTGCCAGCAGCCCAGCTAGATTCCCCGACAATGAGCAGTTCTTC
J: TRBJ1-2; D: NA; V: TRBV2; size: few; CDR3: CASSDDMYGYTF; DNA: TGTGCCAGCAGCGACGACATGTATGGCTACACCTTC
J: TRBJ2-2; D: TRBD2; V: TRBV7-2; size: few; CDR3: CASSSPSGLAMAGELFF; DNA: TGTGCCAGCAGCTCACCCTCCGGACTAGCTATGGCCGGGGAGCTGTTTTTT
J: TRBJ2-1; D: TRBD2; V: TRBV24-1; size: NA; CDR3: CATSEWGGGDNEQFF; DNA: TGTGCCACCAGTGAATGGGGCGGGGGGGACAATGAGCAGTTCTTC
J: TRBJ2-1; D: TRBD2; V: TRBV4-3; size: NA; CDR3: CASSPQSGSRGGEQFF; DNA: TGCGCCAGCAGCCCTCAAAGCGGGAGTCGAGGGGGTGAGCAGTTCTTC
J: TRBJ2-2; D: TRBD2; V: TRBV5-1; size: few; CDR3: CASSPWTSGGPGTGELFF; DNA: TGCGCCAGCAGCCCATGGACTAGCGGGGGGCCCGGCACCGGGGAGCTGTTTTTT
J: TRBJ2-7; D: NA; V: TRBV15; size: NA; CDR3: CATSRDRGTPTYEQYF; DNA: TGTGCCACCAGCAGAGATCGGGGCACCCCAACCTACGAGCAGTACTTC
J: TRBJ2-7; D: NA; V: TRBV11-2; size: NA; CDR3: CASSLTGARRHEQYF; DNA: TGTGCCAGCAGCTTAACCGGGGCGCGTCGCCACGAGCAGTACTTC